Presented here are 8 T cell receptor beta chains from one specimen sequenced in a study of blood T cell repertoires in COVID-19. Data came from immunoSEQ multiplex PCR; TCRdb stores just in-frame clones and leaves some out. This sample yields 100,000 or so clones, of which 85% are seen a single time; roughly an eighth belongs to the top ten. The sequenced sample was peripheral blood. The receptors stem from a man between 50 and 59 years old with active or convalescent COVID-19.

The rearrangement uses TRBV19 and TRBJ1-2, with 8 nucleotides matching TRBD1. Looked up from germline, CDR1 is LNHDA and CDR2 is SQIVND (reference sequence). The V gene end was trimmed by 8 bases and the J gene end by 3 bases; junction bases not matched to a gene: 5. The CDR3 runs to 13 residues. As DNA, the CDR3 is TGTGCCAGTGCCGGACAGGGCCACTATGGCTACACCTTC. This translates into CASAGQGHYGYTF.

This clone was counted a single time. The rearrangement joins TRBV2 to TRBJ2-3; 9 nucleotides line up with TRBD1. Trimming cost V 5 bases and J 1 base; bases outside gene matches: 7. CDR3 length: 16 residues. Germline V lookup: CDR1 SNHLY, CDR2 FYNNEI. In DNA, the CDR3 is TGTGCCAGCAGTCTTAAACAGGGGGCTGGCACAGATACGCAGTATTTT. It encodes CASSLKQGAGTDTQYF.

This clone was found a few times. This chain links TRBV13 with TRBJ2-1, with 7 nucleotides matching TRBD2. V shed 2 bases, J shed 10 bases, and the junction held 8 bases outside the gene matches. The CDR3 is made up of 14 amino acids. The V gene's germline CDR1 is PRHDT and CDR2 FYEKMQ (reference sequence). CDR3 amino acids: CASSLKFGGREQFF. The CDR3 nucleotides read TGTGCCAGCAGCTTAAAGTTCGGGGGGAGGGAGCAGTTCTTC.

This chain uses TRBV10-3 with TRBJ2-7; 7 bases line up with TRBD1. V shed 4 bases, J shed 4 bases, and the junction held 1 base outside the gene matches. Looked up from germline, CDR1 is ENHRY and CDR2 is SYGVKD. CDR3 length: 12 residues. CDR3 protein: CAISGTGYEQYF. The CDR3 DNA sequence: TGTGCCATCAGTGGGACAGGATACGAGCAGTACTTC.

The chain recombines TRBV19 with TRBJ2-3; 12 bases map to TRBD2. Trimming removed 8 bases from V and 5 bases from J; junction bases left unmatched: 8. The CDR3 runs to 15 residues. The germline V gene encodes CDR1 LNHDA and CDR2 SQIVND (reference sequence). The CDR3 is CASSRTSGIGDTQYF. For the CDR3, the DNA is TGTGCCAGTTCAAGGACTAGCGGGATTGGAGATACGCAGTATTTT.

The rearrangement uses TRBV19 and TRBJ1-2; TRBD1 matches at 10 bases. CDR1 and CDR2 from the germline V gene are LNHDA and SQIVND (reference sequence). Trimming cost V 5 bases and J 4 bases; bases outside gene matches: 13. The CDR3 has 17 amino acids. The DNA for the CDR3 is TGTGCCAGTAGTTCCCGGGACAGGGGTAGTTTAGGCTATGGCTACACCTTC. This sequence encodes CASSSRDRGSLGYGYTF. Using reference TRBV19 and TRBJ1-2 for the parts outside the CDR3, the full variable domain is DGGITQSPKYLFRKEGQNVTLSCEQNLNHDAMYWYRQDPGQGLRLIYYSQIVNDFQKGDIAEGYSVSREKKESFPLTVTSAQKNPTAFYLCASSSRDRGSLGYGYTFGSGTRLTVV.

The chain recombines TRBV6-2 or TRBV6-3 with TRBJ1-5; 7 positions agree with TRBD1. CDR1 is MNHEY and CDR2 is SVGEGT in the germline V gene. The CDR3 is 16 amino acids. V shed 2 bases and J 2 bases; nucleotides not matched to a gene: 6. The CDR3 spells CASSYATGDGNQPQHF. The CDR3 bases are TGTGCCAGCAGTTACGCCACAGGGGATGGCAATCAGCCCCAGCATTTT.

CDR3 loop: CASSLPLSNQPQHF. CDR3 coding DNA: TGTGCCAGTAGTCTCCCGTTAAGCAATCAGCCCCAGCATTTT. This sequence joins TRBV19 and TRBJ1-5; D is undetermined. This CDR3 has 14 amino acids. Germline V CDR1 and CDR2: LNHDA, SQIVND (reference sequence). V lost 5 bases and J 1 base, leaving 9 bases between the germline ends.